These T cell receptor beta chains were read from a single sample in a study of OX40 agonist ivuxolimab in advanced cancers. Sequencing used immunoSEQ multiplex PCR; TCRdb keeps in-frame clones, though not all of them. The table records roughly 92,000 clones, 91% of them present only once. Here the sequenced sample was CD4+ or CD8+ T cells sorted from blood, taken in a trial of the OX40 agonist ivuxolimab. The receptors here all came from an adult with an advanced solid tumor such as melanoma, head and neck, liver or kidney cancer. Both conserved end residues are part of each CDR3. Fields, in order: D gene, V gene, J gene, CDR3 protein. The D gene is left open where the match is weak.

d_gene: .; v_gene: TRBV29-1; j_gene: TRBJ2-3; CDR3aa: CSVLRAGQSTDTQYF
d_gene: TRBD2; v_gene: TRBV4-2; j_gene: TRBJ2-7; CDR3aa: CASSAGLAGIGEQYF
d_gene: TRBD2; v_gene: TRBV6-4; j_gene: TRBJ2-3; CDR3aa: CASSGTSGSPSTDTQYF
d_gene: TRBD1; v_gene: TRBV11-3; j_gene: TRBJ2-1; CDR3aa: CASSFGTGLYNEQFF
d_gene: .; v_gene: TRBV11-3; j_gene: TRBJ2-5; CDR3aa: CASSLGRVKAGETQYF
d_gene: TRBD1; v_gene: TRBV6-1; j_gene: TRBJ2-7; CDR3aa: CATGWDREDEQYF
d_gene: TRBD2; v_gene: TRBV9; j_gene: TRBJ2-3; CDR3aa: CASSGLAGATDTQYF
d_gene: TRBD2; v_gene: TRBV7-2; j_gene: TRBJ2-2; CDR3aa: CASSLAGLAGATGELFF
d_gene: .; v_gene: TRBV18; j_gene: TRBJ1-1; CDR3aa: CASSPESLVIAFF
d_gene: .; v_gene: TRBV19; j_gene: TRBJ1-3; CDR3aa: CASRDSGNTIYF
d_gene: .; v_gene: TRBV6-1; j_gene: TRBJ1-5; CDR3aa: CASSDVRGGGNQPQHF
d_gene: .; v_gene: TRBV10-3; j_gene: TRBJ1-3; CDR3aa: CAIRPHSGNTIYF
d_gene: .; v_gene: TRBV7-6; j_gene: TRBJ1-2; CDR3aa: CASSARFRKQKDGYTF
d_gene: TRBD2; v_gene: TRBV13; j_gene: TRBJ2-2; CDR3aa: CASSPTSGESGEPFF
d_gene: .; v_gene: TRBV19; j_gene: TRBJ2-6; CDR3aa: CASSISSSGANVLTF
d_gene: .; v_gene: TRBV7-2; j_gene: TRBJ2-3; CDR3aa: CASSLALIPDTQYF